This TCR beta chain came from a study of CD8+CD57+ T cells in acquired aplastic anemia. Ten or more counts support this clonotype. V lost 6 bases and J 3 bases, leaving 12 bases between the germline ends. This CDR3 has 14 residues. TCR beta VDJ and CDR3 were profiled, and genomic DNA was the template. TCRdb re-derived calls from the reads in MiXCR, one entry per CDR3 protein. Here the sample spans 200,000 or so distinct CDR3 sequences, 55% to 70% being singletons. Sequenced input: sorted CD4+, CD8+, or CD8+CD57+ T cells (not recorded which) from PBMCs. The chain combines TRBV12-3 or TRBV12-4 with TRBJ1-5; no firm D call. The TCR comes from a human donor with severe aplastic anemia or a healthy control (not recorded which). The CDR3 is CASSREGPNQPQHF. The CDR3 DNA reads TGTGCCAGCAGCCGGGAAGGCCCCAATCAGCCCCAGCATTTT.